These T cell receptor beta chains were read from a single sample in a study of blood T cell repertoires in COVID-19. Generated by immunoSEQ multiplex PCR, the TCRdb table keeps only in-frame clones and is missing some. The profile shows about 180,000 clones, 80% of them singletons. Sequenced: peripheral blood. The receptors derive from a man aged 65-85 years with active or convalescent COVID-19. The CDR3 runs from the conserved cysteine through the conserved F or W. A D gene is named only where the DNA matches it firmly. The size of a clone is reported for some rows only, either as once, few or many, or as a class for expanded clones.

D gene | J gene | clone size | V gene | CDR3 protein | CDR3 DNA
- | TRBJ2-1 | - | TRBV29-1 | CSVVSPGLSSYNEQFF | TGCAGCGTTGTATCCCCGGGACTCAGCTCCTACAATGAGCAGTTCTTC
TRBD1 | TRBJ1-1 | few | TRBV5-6 | CASSLSGTVGGSNTEAFF | TGTGCCAGCAGCTTGTCCGGGACAGTTGGGGGGTCAAACACTGAAGCTTTCTTT
- | TRBJ1-6 | - | TRBV14 | CASSPGGNSPLHF | TGTGCCAGCAGCCCCGGGGGTAATTCACCCCTCCACTTT
TRBD1 | TRBJ1-2 | - | TRBV10-3 | CAITYTRDSVYGYTF | TGTGCCATCACCTATACCCGGGACAGCGTCTATGGCTACACCTTC
- | TRBJ1-6 | - | TRBV21-1 | CASSCKEVNSPLHF | TGTGCCAGCTCCTGTAAGGAGGTAAATTCACCCCTCCACTTT
- | TRBJ2-7 | - | TRBV3-1/TRBV3-2 | CASSRLGNVHEQYF | TGTGCCAGCAGCCGACTAGGGAATGTCCACGAGCAGTACTTC
TRBD1 | TRBJ2-7 | - | TRBV18 | CASSPATGGNGEQYF | TGTGCCAGCTCACCAGCTACAGGGGGCAATGGCGAGCAGTACTTC
TRBD1 | TRBJ1-2 | - | TRBV7-9 | CASSLEGADGYTF | TGTGCCAGCAGCTTAGAGGGGGCCGATGGCTACACCTTC
TRBD1 | TRBJ1-1 | - | TRBV10-2 | CASRGTGGGTEAFF | TGCGCCAGCAGGGGGACAGGTGGGGGGACTGAAGCTTTCTTT
- | TRBJ1-2 | - | TRBV18 | CASSPVTQGSYGYTF | TGTGCCAGCTCACCAGTTACCCAGGGTAGCTATGGCTACACCTTC
TRBD2 | TRBJ2-7 | - | TRBV30 | CACFTRTRGLGEQYF | TGTGCCTGCTTTACCAGGACTAGGGGCCTAGGCGAGCAGTACTTC
- | TRBJ2-1 | - | TRBV9 | CASSVALAEQFF | TGTGCCAGCAGCGTAGCGCTAGCTGAGCAGTTCTTC
- | TRBJ2-3 | few | TRBV5-6 | CASSVGTLSLRYF | TGTGCCAGCAGCGTAGGGACTCTGAGTCTAAGGTATTTT
TRBD1 | TRBJ2-7 | - | TRBV14 | CASSQDWNRGLFPYEQYF | TGTGCCAGCAGCCAAGATTGGAACAGGGGTCTTTTCCCCTACGAGCAGTACTTC
- | TRBJ1-5 | - | TRBV29-1 | CSVEMGGGDQPQHF | TGCAGCGTTGAAATGGGGGGAGGGGATCAGCCCCAGCATTTT
TRBD2 | TRBJ2-1 | - | TRBV29-1 | CSVGTSGSNEQFF | TGCAGCGTCGGGACTAGCGGGAGCAATGAGCAGTTCTTC
- | TRBJ1-1 | - | TRBV25-1 | CASSEYQEGTEAFF | TGTGCCAGCAGTGAATACCAGGAGGGGACTGAAGCTTTCTTT
TRBD1 | TRBJ2-7 | - | TRBV5-1 | CASSAGTGIGASYEQYF | TGCGCCAGCAGCGCCGGGACAGGGATTGGGGCCTCCTACGAGCAGTACTTC
- | TRBJ2-5 | - | TRBV7-9 | CASSLYLQETQYF | TGTGCCAGCAGCCTCTACTTGCAAGAGACCCAGTACTTC
TRBD2 | TRBJ2-5 | - | TRBV13 | CASSRAGGRRGETQYF | TGTGCCAGCAGCCGAGCGGGGGGGCGCCGAGGAGAGACCCAGTACTTC
TRBD2 | TRBJ2-5 | once | TRBV5-6 | CASSLFWDYETQYF | TGTGCCAGCAGCTTGTTCTGGGACTACGAGACCCAGTACTTC
TRBD1 | TRBJ1-2 | - | TRBV5-4 | CASSLVEGQGAWGYTF | TGTGCCAGCAGCTTGGTGGAGGGACAGGGGGCGTGGGGCTACACCTTC
TRBD1 | TRBJ1-1 | few | TRBV7-9 | CASSQGQYLTEAFF | TGTGCCAGCAGCCAGGGACAGTATCTTACTGAAGCTTTCTTT
TRBD2 | TRBJ2-2 | - | TRBV5-5 | CASSGIPSGGASGELFF | TGCGCCAGCAGCGGGATTCCTAGCGGGGGGGCGTCCGGGGAGCTGTTTTTT
TRBD1 | TRBJ1-1 | - | TRBV30 | CAWVRGLDTEAFF | TGTGCCTGGGTGAGGGGGCTGGACACTGAAGCTTTCTTT
- | TRBJ1-2 | - | TRBV19 | CASSSATATYGYTF | TGTGCCAGTAGTAGCGCGACAGCCACCTATGGCTACACCTTC
TRBD2 | TRBJ2-3 | - | TRBV7-2 | CASSTSGGGTDTQYF | TGTGCCAGCAGCACAAGCGGGGGGGGCACAGATACGCAGTATTTT
- | TRBJ1-1 | - | TRBV7-7 | CASSFSRGTEAFF | TGTGCCAGCAGCTTCAGTAGAGGCACTGAAGCTTTCTTT
- | TRBJ1-2 | - | TRBV30 | CAGTGSLANYGYTF | TGTGCCGGCACCGGGTCGCTAGCTAACTATGGCTACACCTTC
TRBD1 | TRBJ2-7 | few | TRBV30 | CAWTSGTGSYEQYF | TGTGCCTGGACTTCTGGGACAGGGAGCTACGAGCAGTACTTC
TRBD2 | TRBJ2-7 | - | TRBV5-5 | CASSLGTSSYEQYF | TGTGCCAGCAGCTTGGGGACTAGCTCCTACGAGCAGTACTTC
- | TRBJ1-1 | - | TRBV6-2/TRBV6-3 | CASSQPGLGNTEAFF | TGTGCCAGCAGCCAACCGGGACTAGGGAACACTGAAGCTTTCTTT
- | TRBJ2-7 | - | TRBV11-2 | CASSSSYEQYF | TGTGCCAGCAGCTCATCCTACGAGCAGTACTTC
- | TRBJ2-5 | once | TRBV5-4 | CASSVRDTEETQYF | TGTGCCAGCAGCGTCCGGGACACGGAAGAGACCCAGTACTTC
TRBD2 | TRBJ2-5 | once | TRBV5-1 | CASSSGLAGAGETQYF | TGCGCCAGCAGCTCCGGACTAGCGGGAGCGGGGGAGACCCAGTACTTC
- | TRBJ2-1 | - | TRBV7-8 | CASSLYYSLPWGPEQFF | TGTGCCAGCAGCTTATATTACAGCCTCCCCTGGGGGCCTGAGCAGTTCTTC
- | TRBJ2-5 | - | TRBV5-1 | CASSSGQETQYF | TGCGCCAGCAGCTCGGGCCAAGAGACCCAGTACTTC
- | TRBJ2-7 | - | TRBV5-6 | CASSSSNHEQYF | TGTGCCAGCAGCTCTAGCAACCACGAGCAGTACTTC
- | TRBJ1-4 | - | TRBV5-1 | CASGSSTNEKLFF | TGCGCCAGCGGTAGCTCAACTAATGAAAAACTGTTTTTT
TRBD2 | TRBJ2-1 | - | TRBV7-2 | CASSLSAGDYNEQFF | TGTGCCAGCAGCTTATCGGCGGGGGACTACAATGAGCAGTTCTTC
TRBD1 | TRBJ1-3 | once | TRBV6-5 | CASSSTGGFGNTIYF | TGTGCCAGCAGTTCTACAGGGGGCTTTGGAAACACCATATATTTT
- | TRBJ2-7 | - | TRBV2 | CASSEGGQVGYEQYF | TGTGCCAGCAGTGAGGGGGGGCAGGTGGGCTACGAGCAGTACTTC
TRBD1 | TRBJ1-2 | - | TRBV6-5 | CASSVDRALYGYTF | TGTGCCAGCAGCGTAGACAGGGCACTCTATGGCTACACCTTC
- | TRBJ1-2 | - | TRBV18 | CASSPAGVTYGYTF | TGTGCCAGCTCACCTGCAGGGGTCACGTATGGCTACACCTTC
TRBD1 | TRBJ1-1 | - | TRBV5-4 | CASSGTGTEAFF | TGTGCCAGCAGCGGGACAGGCACTGAAGCTTTCTTT
TRBD1 | TRBJ1-2 | - | TRBV7-9 | CASSPRTGQQLGGYTF | TGTGCCAGCAGCCCCAGGACAGGGCAGCAGCTAGGGGGCTACACCTTC
- | TRBJ1-1 | - | TRBV7-2 | CASSFLAGGRTEAFF | TGTGCCAGCAGCTTTTTGGCCGGGGGTCGAACTGAAGCTTTCTTT
TRBD2 | TRBJ2-1 | - | TRBV10-3 | CAIRDRTSGGLNEQFF | TGTGCCATCAGGGACAGGACTAGCGGGGGCTTAAATGAGCAGTTCTTC
TRBD2 | TRBJ2-5 | - | TRBV2 | CASSKGTTQETQYF | TGTGCCAGCAGCAAAGGGACTACCCAAGAGACCCAGTACTTC
TRBD1 | TRBJ2-3 | - | TRBV5-1 | CASSLGQGGWADTQYF | TGCGCCAGCAGCTTGGGACAGGGCGGATGGGCAGATACGCAGTATTTT
- | TRBJ1-1 | - | TRBV11-2 | CASSTGQPIEAFF | TGTGCCAGCAGTACTGGACAGCCGATCGAAGCTTTCTTT
TRBD2 | TRBJ2-1 | - | TRBV11-2 | CASSFLRLAETYNEQFF | TGTGCCAGCAGCTTCCTCCGCCTAGCGGAAACCTACAATGAGCAGTTCTTC
- | TRBJ1-1 | - | TRBV11-2 | CASSPDRGTEAFF | TGTGCCAGCAGCCCGGATCGGGGGACTGAAGCTTTCTTT
TRBD1 | TRBJ1-2 | few | TRBV5-6 | CASTLRERGHGYTF | TGTGCCAGCACTCTACGCGAGAGGGGGCATGGCTACACCTTC
- | TRBJ2-3 | - | TRBV18 | CASSPEAGFTDTQYF | TGTGCCAGCTCACCGGAGGCGGGGTTCACAGATACGCAGTATTTT